This TCR beta chain was obtained from a study of blood T cell repertoires in COVID-19. Across the study: PBMCs, B-cell-depleted T cells, or T cells provided the cDNA or gDNA that made up the material.

The CDR3 is 13 amino acids. With 4 bases removed from V and 4 bases from J, the gap between germline ends came to 10 bases. In the original processing: Researchers report that nucleated cell counts were estimated from reference gene primer amplification. Measured with immunoSEQ multiplex PCR; TCRdb has only the in-frame clones, and not every one. The V and J calls and the clone size are those of that table, but D and trimming were determined from the DNA. The sample carries approximately 290,000 clones, 80% to 90% recorded once. Recruitment covered 25 or so US areas and drew participants whose ages spanned 18 to 89 years.

The clonotype was recovered from a woman in her thirties who had recovered from COVID-19. Material: PBMCs or T cells enriched from blood (not recorded which). The chain has TRBV12-3 or TRBV12-4 and TRBJ1-1; TRBD1 is a possible D gene (5 bases). The CDR3 here is CASSSFGGTEAFF. The CDR3 region has the DNA TGTGCCAGCAGTTCCTTCGGGGGCACTGAAGCTTTCTTT.